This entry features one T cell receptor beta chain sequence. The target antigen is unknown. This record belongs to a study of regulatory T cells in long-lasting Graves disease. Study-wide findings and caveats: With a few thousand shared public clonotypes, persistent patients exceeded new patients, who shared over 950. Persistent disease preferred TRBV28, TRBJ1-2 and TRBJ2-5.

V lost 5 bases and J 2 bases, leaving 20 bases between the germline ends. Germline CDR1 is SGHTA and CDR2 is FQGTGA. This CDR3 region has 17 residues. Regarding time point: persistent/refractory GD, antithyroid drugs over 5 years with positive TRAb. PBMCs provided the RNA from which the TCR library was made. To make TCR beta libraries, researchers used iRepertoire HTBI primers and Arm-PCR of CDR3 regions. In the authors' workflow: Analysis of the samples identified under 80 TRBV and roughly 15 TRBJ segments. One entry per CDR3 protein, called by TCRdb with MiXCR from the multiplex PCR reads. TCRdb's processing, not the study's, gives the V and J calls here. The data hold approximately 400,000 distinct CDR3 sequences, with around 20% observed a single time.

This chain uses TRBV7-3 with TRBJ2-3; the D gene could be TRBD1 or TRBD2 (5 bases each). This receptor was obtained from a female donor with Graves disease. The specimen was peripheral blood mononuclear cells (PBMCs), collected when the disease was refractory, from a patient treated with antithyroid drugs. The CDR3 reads CASSEDLRDGATDTQYF. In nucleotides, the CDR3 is TGTGCCAGCAGCGAGGATCTCCGGGATGGGGCCACAGATACGCAGTATTTT. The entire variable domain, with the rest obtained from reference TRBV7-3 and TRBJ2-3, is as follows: GAGVSQTPSNKVTEKGKYVELRCDPISGHTALYWYRQSLGQGPEFLIYFQGTGAADDSGLPNDRFFAVRPEGSVSTLKIQRTERGDSAVYLCASSEDLRDGATDTQYFGPGTRLTVL.